The 13 T cell receptor beta chains below come from one sample, sequenced in a study of blood T cells in healthy people across ages. Sample-barcoded 5' priming and a J-beta primer mix drove a second PCR of about 6 to 12 cycles. MiXCR was run by TCRdb on the 5' RACE reads, yielding one entry per CDR3 protein. This sample has 750,000 or so distinct CDR3 sequences, with about 25% found just once. This same sample was also part of a study on T cells of mothers and their children.

The sequenced sample was blood. These receptor sequences come from a boy under 18 in good health.

Only a few counts were recorded for this clonotype. The chain is built from TRBV7-3 and TRBJ1-6; D gene unclear. From germline, CDR1 is SGHTA and CDR2 FQGTGA. The CDR3 has 15 amino acids. Trimming removed 1 base at V and 4 bases at J, with 8 bases between. The CDR3 reads CASSLNTGYNSPLHF. In DNA, the CDR3 is TGTGCCAGCAGCTTAAATACGGGGTATAATTCACCCCTCCACTTT.

The chain carries TRBV9 and TRBJ2-3; no reliable D call. The V end was cut by 0 bases, the J end by 6 bases, with 5 bases between. Germline loops: CDR1 SGDLS, CDR2 YYNGEE. This CDR3 comprises 12 residues. CDR3 DNA: TGTGCCAGCAGCGTAGATCCGGATACGCAGTATTTT. It translates to CASSVDPDTQYF.

This chain joins TRBV15 and TRBJ2-1; weak D call: TRBD2 (5 bases). Germline loops: CDR1 LNHNV, CDR2 YYDKDF (reference sequence). The length of the CDR3 is 16 residues. Trimming stripped 3 bases from V and 0 bases from J, with 12 bases between. CDR3 DNA: TGTGCCACCAGCAGGGAGGACTTCAGCTCCTACAATGAGCAGTTCTTC. It codes for CATSREDFSSYNEQFF.

The V call is TRBV3-1, the J call TRBJ2-1; D may correspond to TRBD1 or TRBD2 (5 bases each). The J call is in doubt because the DNA end fits TRBJ2-5 better. CDR1 and CDR2 from the germline V gene are LGHDT and YNNKEL (reference sequence). This CDR3 contains 17 residues. CDR3 residues: CASSPNLGREAQETQYF. The CDR3 coding sequence is TGTGCCAGCAGCCCCAACTTGGGACGGGAAGCTCAAGAGACCCAGTACTTC.

The chain links TRBV3-1 to TRBJ1-5; the D gene is possibly TRBD1 (5 bases). The V end was cut by 3 bases, the J end by 0 bases, with 9 bases between. The V gene's germline CDR1 is LGHDT and CDR2 YNNKEL (reference sequence). CDR3 length: 15 residues. CDR3 DNA sequence: TGTGCCAGCAGCCAGGGGGATTTTAGCAATCAGCCCCAGCATTTT. Translation gives CASSQGDFSNQPQHF.

The genes are TRBV6-2 or TRBV6-3 and TRBJ2-4; 7 positions match TRBD1. Germline values: CDR1 MNHEY, CDR2 SVGEGT. With V trimmed by 4 bases and J by 0 bases, 6 bases remained unmatched. The CDR3 spans 16 residues. As DNA, the CDR3 is TGTGCCAGCAGTTTAGACAGGGACCTAGCCAAAAACATTCAGTACTTC. This gives the protein CASSLDRDLAKNIQYF.

The chain joins TRBV4-2 to TRBJ1-2, with TRBD1 matching over 8 bases. This CDR3 contains 18 residues. The V gene end was trimmed by 0 bases and the J gene end by 3 bases; junction bases not matched to a gene: 12. The germline V gene encodes CDR1 LGHNA and CDR2 YNFKEQ. As DNA, the CDR3 is TGTGCCAGCAGCCAAGATTTGGACAGGGCCGAGATGTACTATGGCTACACCTTC. Translating it yields CASSQDLDRAEMYYGYTF.

This clonotype has only a few counts. The rearrangement links TRBV28 to TRBJ1-4; D is uncertain. In germline, CDR1 is MDHEN, CDR2 SYDVKM. The CDR3 covers 13 residues. The V gene lost 5 bases and the J gene lost 5 bases, with 9 bases spanning the gap. The CDR3 sequence: CASSTAFNEKLFF. DNA of the CDR3: TGTGCCAGCAGTACAGCTTTCAATGAAAAACTGTTTTTT.

Only a few counts were recorded for this clonotype. The chain is built from TRBV15 and TRBJ1-1; 7 positions agree with TRBD1. CDR1 is LNHNV, CDR2 YYDKDF, per germline (reference sequence). The J segment lost 1 base and the V segment lost 1 base, leaving 6 bases of the junction unmatched. The CDR3 sequence is 16 residues long. The chain's CDR3 is CATSRGQGRRNTEAFF. DNA of the CDR3: TGTGCCACCAGCAGAGGACAGGGAAGGAGGAACACTGAAGCTTTCTTT.

The rearrangement joins TRBV20-1 to TRBJ1-2; TRBD1 matches at 10 bases. The length of the CDR3 is 14 residues. The germline V gene encodes CDR1 DFQATT and CDR2 SNEGSKA (reference sequence). Losses at the gene ends were 1 base for V and 2 bases for J; bases not matched to a gene: 1. In DNA, the CDR3 is TGCAGTGCTAGAGGGGGACAGGGGAACTATGGCTACACCTTC. This translates into CSARGGQGNYGYTF.

This sequence joins TRBV7-2 and TRBJ2-6; D is uncertain. The CDR3 length is 13 residues. Germline-derived CDR1 and CDR2 are SGHTA and FQGNSA. V was clipped by 6 bases and J by 4 bases, with 7 bases between them. The DNA for the CDR3 is TGTGCCAGCAGGCCCCCCGGGGCCAACGTCCTGACTTTC. Protein sequence: CASRPPGANVLTF.

The chain uses TRBV9 and TRBJ2-5; TRBD1 matches 10 bases. The V gene end was trimmed by 3 bases and the J gene end by 5 bases; junction bases not matched to a gene: 10. The CDR3 is 16 residues long. Germline lookup yields CDR1 SGDLS and CDR2 YYNGEE. The CDR3: CASSASTGGEWETQYF. The CDR3 region has the DNA TGTGCCAGCAGCGCATCGACAGGGGGCGAGTGGGAGACCCAGTACTTC.

This clonotype was picked up a small number of times. The chain carries TRBV24-1 and TRBJ2-2; D might be TRBD1 or TRBD2, each matching 5 bases. The V and J ends lost 3 bases and 3 bases respectively, with 16 bases between them. Germline CDR1 is KGHDR and CDR2 is SFDVKD. CDR3 length: 17 residues. In DNA form, the CDR3 reads TGTGCCACCAGTGATCCGGGACCCACTATGGACACCGGGGAGCTGTTTTTT. This encodes CATSDPGPTMDTGELFF.